This T cell receptor beta chain was documented in a study of blood T cell repertoires in COVID-19. Across the study: From the United States, Italy and Spain came samples of acute and convalescent COVID-19.

Trimming left V 1 base short and J 0 bases short, with 10 bases between. Germline CDR1 reads SGHDN; CDR2 reads FVKESK. The CDR3 loop spans 15 amino acids. As handled by the study authors: Cell counts per sample came from amplifying reference gene primers. Only in-frame clones appear in the TCRdb table, and some are missing; sequencing was by immunoSEQ multiplex PCR. The V and J calls and the clone size are those of that table, but D and trimming were determined from the DNA. Of some 180,000 clones in the sample, about 80% were seen once. The study recruited people aged about 18 to 89 years across about two dozen US areas.

The sequencing sample was made of PBMCs or T cells enriched from blood (not recorded which). The clonotype was recovered from a woman aged 65 to 85 in a cohort exposed to, infected with or recovered from COVID-19 (not recorded which). The rearrangement joins TRBV14 to TRBJ2-7; D possibly corresponds to TRBD1 (5 bases). In DNA, the CDR3 is TGTGCCAGCAGCCAAGCAGGGCTGAGCTCCTACGAGCAGTACTTC. It codes for CASSQAGLSSYEQYF.